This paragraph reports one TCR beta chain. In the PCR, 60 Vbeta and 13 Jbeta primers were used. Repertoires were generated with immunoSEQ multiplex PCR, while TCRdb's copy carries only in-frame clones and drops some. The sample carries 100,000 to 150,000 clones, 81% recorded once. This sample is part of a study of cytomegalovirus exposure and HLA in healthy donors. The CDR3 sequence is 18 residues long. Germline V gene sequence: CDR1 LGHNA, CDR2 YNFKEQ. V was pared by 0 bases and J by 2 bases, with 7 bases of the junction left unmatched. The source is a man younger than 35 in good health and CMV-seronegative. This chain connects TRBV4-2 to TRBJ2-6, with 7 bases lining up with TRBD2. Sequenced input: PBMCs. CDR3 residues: CASSQDGGVRAGANVLTF. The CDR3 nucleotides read TGTGCCAGCAGCCAAGATGGGGGGGTACGGGCTGGGGCCAACGTCCTGACTTTC.